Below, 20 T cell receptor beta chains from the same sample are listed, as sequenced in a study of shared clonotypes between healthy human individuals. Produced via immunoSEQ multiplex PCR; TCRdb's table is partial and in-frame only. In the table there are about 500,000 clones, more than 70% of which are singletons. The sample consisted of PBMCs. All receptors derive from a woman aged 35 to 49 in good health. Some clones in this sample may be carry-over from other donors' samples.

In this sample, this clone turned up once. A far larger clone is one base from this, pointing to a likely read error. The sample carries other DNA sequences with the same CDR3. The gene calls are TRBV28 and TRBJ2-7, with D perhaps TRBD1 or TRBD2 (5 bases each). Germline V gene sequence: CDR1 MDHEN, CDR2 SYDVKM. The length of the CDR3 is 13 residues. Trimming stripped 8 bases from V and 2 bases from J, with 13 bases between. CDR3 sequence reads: CASGTGPTYEQYF. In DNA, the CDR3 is TGTGCCAGCGGTACGGGGCCGACCTACGAGCAGTACTTC.

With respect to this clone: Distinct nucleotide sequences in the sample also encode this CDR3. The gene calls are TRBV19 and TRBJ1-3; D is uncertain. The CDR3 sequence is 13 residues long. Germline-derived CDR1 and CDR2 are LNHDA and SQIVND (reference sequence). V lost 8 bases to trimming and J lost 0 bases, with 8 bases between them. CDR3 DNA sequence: TGTGCCAGTGGGGTTCTCTCTGGAAACACCATATATTTT. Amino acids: CASGVLSGNTIYF.

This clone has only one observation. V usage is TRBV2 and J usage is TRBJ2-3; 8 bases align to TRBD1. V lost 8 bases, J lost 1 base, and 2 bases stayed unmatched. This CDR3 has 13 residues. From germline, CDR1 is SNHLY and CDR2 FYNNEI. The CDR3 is CASAGQGTDTQYF. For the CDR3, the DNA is TGTGCCAGCGCGGGACAGGGCACAGATACGCAGTATTTT.

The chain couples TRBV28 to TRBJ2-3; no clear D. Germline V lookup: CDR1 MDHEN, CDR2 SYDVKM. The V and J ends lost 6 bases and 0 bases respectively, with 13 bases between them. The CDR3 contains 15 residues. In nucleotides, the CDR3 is TGTGCCAGCAGCCGAGGAACCTTCAGCACAGATACGCAGTATTTT. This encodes CASSRGTFSTDTQYF.

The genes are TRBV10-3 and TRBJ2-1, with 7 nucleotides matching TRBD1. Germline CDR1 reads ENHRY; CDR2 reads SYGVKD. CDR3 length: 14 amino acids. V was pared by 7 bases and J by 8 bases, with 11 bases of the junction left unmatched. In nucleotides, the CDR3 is TGTGCCATCACCCAGACAGGGACCCTTGATGAGCAGTTCTTC. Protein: CAITQTGTLDEQFF.

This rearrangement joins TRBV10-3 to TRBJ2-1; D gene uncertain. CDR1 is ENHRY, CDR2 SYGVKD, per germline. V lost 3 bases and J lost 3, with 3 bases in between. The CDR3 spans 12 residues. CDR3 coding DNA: TGTGCCATCAGTGAATACTACAATGAGCAGTTCTTC. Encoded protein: CAISEYYNEQFF.

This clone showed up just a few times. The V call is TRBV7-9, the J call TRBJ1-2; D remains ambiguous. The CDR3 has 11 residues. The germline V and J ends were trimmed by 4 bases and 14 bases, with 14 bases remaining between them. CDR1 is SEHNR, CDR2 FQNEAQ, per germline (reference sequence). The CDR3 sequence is CASSWGGAETF. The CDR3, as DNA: TGTGCCAGCAGCTGGGGTGGCGCCGAGACCTTC. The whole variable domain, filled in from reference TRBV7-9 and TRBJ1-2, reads DTGVSQNPRHKITKRGQNVTFRCDPISEHNRLYWYRQTLGQGPEFLTYFQNEAQLEKSRLLSDRFSAERPKGSFSTLEIQRTEQGDSAMYLCASSWGGAETFGSGTRLTVV.

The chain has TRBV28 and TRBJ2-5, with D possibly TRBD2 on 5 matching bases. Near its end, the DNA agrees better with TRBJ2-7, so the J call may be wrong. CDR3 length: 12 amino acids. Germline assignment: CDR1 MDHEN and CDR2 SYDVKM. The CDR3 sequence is CASSLGVYEQYF. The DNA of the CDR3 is TGTGCCAGCAGTTTGGGAGTCTACGAGCAGTACTTC.

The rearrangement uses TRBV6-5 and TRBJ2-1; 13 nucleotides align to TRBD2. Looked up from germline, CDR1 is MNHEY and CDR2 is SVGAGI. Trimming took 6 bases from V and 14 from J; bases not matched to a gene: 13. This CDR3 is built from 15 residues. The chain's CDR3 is CASSTRTGLAGVEFF. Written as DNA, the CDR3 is TGTGCCAGCAGCACCCGGACAGGACTAGCGGGAGTCGAGTTCTTC.

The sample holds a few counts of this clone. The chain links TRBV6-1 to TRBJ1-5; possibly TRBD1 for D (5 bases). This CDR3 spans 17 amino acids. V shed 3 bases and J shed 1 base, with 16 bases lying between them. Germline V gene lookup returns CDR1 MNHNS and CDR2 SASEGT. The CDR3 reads CASSDPSSGWSNQPQHF. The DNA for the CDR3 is TGTGCCAGCAGTGATCCATCATCAGGGTGGAGCAATCAGCCCCAGCATTTT.

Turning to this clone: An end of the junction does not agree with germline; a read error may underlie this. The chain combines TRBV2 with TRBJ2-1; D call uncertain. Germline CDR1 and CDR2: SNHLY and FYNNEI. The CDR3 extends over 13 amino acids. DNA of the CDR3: TGTGCCAGCAGTGGCTACAGATACGATGAGCGGTTCTTC. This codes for CASSGYRYDERFF.

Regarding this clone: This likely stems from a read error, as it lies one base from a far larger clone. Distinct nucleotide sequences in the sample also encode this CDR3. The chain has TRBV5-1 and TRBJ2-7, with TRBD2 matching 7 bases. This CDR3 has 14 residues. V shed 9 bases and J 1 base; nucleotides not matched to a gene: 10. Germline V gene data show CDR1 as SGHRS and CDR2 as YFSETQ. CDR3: CATPFGGLSYEQYF. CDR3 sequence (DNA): TGCGCCACCCCTTTCGGGGGACTATCCTACGAGCAGTACTTC.

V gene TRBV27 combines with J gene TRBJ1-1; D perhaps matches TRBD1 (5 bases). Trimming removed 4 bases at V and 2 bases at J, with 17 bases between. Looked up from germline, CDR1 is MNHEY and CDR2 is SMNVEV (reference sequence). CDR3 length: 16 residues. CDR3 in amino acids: CASSSPYTGLNTEAFF. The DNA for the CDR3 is TGTGCCAGCAGTTCACCTTATACAGGTCTTAACACTGAAGCTTTCTTT.

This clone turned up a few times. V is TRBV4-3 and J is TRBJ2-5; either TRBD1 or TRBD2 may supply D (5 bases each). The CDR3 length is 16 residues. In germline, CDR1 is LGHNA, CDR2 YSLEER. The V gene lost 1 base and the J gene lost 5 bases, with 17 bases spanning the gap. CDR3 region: CASSQAIGAGSETQYF. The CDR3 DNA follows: TGCGCCAGCAGCCAAGCAATCGGGGCAGGTTCGGAGACCCAGTACTTC.

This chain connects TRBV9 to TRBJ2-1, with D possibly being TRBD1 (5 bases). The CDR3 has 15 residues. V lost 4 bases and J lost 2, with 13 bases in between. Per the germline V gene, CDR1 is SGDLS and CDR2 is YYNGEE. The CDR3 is CASSSGPFAYNEQFF. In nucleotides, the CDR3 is TGTGCCAGCAGCTCAGGGCCCTTCGCCTACAATGAGCAGTTCTTC. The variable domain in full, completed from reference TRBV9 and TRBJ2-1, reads DSGVTQTPKHLITATGQRVTLRCSPRSGDLSVYWYQQSLDQGLQFLIQYYNGEERAKGNILERFSAQQFPDLHSELNLSSLELGDSALYFCASSSGPFAYNEQFFGPGTRLTVL.

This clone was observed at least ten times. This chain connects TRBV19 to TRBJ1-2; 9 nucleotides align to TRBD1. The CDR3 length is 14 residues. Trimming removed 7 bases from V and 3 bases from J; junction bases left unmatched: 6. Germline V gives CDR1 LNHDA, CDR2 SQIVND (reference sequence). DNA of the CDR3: TGTGCCAGTACGGGACAGGGAGTGCACTATGGCTACACCTTC. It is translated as CASTGQGVHYGYTF.

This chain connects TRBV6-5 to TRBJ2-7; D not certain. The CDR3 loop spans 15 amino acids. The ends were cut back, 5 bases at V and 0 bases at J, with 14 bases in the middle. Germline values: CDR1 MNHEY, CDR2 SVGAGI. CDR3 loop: CASSPTVFSSYEQYF. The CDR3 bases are TGTGCCAGCAGTCCCACGGTCTTTAGCTCCTACGAGCAGTACTTC.

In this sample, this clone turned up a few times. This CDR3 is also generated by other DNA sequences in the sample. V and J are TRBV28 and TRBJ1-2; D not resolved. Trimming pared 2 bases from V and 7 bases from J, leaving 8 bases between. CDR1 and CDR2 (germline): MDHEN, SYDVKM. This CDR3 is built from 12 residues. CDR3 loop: CASSLSGSGYTF. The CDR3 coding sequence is TGTGCCAGCAGTTTAAGCGGGTCTGGCTACACCTTC.

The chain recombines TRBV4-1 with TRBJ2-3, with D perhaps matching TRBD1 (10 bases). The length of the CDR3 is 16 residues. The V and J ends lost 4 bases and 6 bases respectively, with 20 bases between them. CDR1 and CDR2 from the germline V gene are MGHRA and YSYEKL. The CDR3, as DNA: TGCGCCAGCAGCCCCCCTCTAGCGGGACAGGGGGATACGCAGTATTTT. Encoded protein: CASSPPLAGQGDTQYF.

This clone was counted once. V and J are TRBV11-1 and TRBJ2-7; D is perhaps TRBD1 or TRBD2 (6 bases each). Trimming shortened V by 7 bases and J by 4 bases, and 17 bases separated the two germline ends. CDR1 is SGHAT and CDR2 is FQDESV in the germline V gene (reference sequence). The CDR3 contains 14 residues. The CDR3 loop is CASKTPRGGYEQYF. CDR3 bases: TGTGCCAGCAAAACCCCGAGAGGGGGGTACGAGCAGTACTTC.